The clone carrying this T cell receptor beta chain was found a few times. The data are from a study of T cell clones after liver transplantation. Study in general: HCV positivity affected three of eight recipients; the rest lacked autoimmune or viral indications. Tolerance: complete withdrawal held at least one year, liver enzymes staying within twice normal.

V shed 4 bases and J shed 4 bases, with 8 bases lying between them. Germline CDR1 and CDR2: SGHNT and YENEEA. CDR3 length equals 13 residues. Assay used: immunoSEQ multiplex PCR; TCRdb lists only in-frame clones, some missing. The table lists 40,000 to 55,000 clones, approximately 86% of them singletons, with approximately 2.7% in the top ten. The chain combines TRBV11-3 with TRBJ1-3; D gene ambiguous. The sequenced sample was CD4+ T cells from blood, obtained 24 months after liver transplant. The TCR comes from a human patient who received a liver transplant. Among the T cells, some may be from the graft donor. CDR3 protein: CASSSGEGNTIYF. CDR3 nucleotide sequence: TGTGCCAGCAGCTCGGGAGAGGGAAACACCATATATTTT.